Only one count was recorded for the clone carrying this T cell receptor beta chain. This table comes from immunoSEQ multiplex PCR, and its TCRdb copy is limited to in-frame clones, with some not included. The table includes 250,000 to 350,000 clones, more than 75% detected once. The entry originates in a study of blood T cell repertoires in COVID-19. The V and J ends lost 2 bases and 10 bases respectively, with 10 bases between them. This CDR3 contains 13 residues. CDR1 and CDR2 (germline): SGDLS, YYNGEE. The rearrangement joins TRBV9 to TRBJ1-6, with D perhaps TRBD1 (5 bases). Input material: peripheral blood. The TCR comes from a woman between 50 and 59 years old with acute or convalescent COVID-19. CDR3 sequence reads: CASSVGGYSPLHF. For the CDR3, the DNA is TGTGCCAGCAGCGTGGGGGGATACTCACCCCTCCACTTT.